This TCR beta chain was found in a study of T cells after yellow fever vaccination. Study at large: Fractions of low cell number were prepared using SMART-Seq v4 Ultra Low Input.

Findings of the study overall: Repertoires sorted by FACS could include abundant clonotypes that are contaminants from the bulk population. Detected again after the booster were most primary-vaccination clones, at nearly 97% CD4 and about 89% CD8.

This CDR3 contains 18 residues. Germline assignment: CDR1 SGHVS and CDR2 FQNEAQ. Trimming stripped 7 bases from V and 2 bases from J, with 26 bases between. TCRdb reprocessed the 5' RACE reads with MiXCR, giving one entry per CDR3 protein. The sample lists around 360,000 distinct CDR3 sequences, 11% seen once, with more than 15% in the top ten. As regards this clonotype: Its cognate antigen is unknown.

V gene TRBV7-8 combines with J gene TRBJ2-5; maybe TRBD2 (6 bases). This specimen consisted of PBMCs, obtained on the day of the first yellow fever vaccination. The receptor was derived from a man in his late teens or twenties who received the YFV17D yellow fever vaccine. CDR3 loop: CASTLGTPGRRIQETQYF. CDR3 coding DNA: TGTGCCAGCACATTAGGGACTCCGGGACGACGGATACAAGAGACCCAGTACTTC.